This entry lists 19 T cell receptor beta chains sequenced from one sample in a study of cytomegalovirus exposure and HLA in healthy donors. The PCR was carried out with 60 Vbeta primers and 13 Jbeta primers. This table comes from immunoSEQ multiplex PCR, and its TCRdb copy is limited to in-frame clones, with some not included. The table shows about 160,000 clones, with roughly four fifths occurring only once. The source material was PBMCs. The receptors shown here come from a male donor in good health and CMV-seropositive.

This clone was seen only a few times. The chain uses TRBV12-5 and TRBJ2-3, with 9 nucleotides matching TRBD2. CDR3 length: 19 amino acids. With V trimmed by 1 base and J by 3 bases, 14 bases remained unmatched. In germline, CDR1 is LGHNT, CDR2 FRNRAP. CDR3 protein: CASGLASSGNKPGTDTQYF. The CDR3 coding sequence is TGTGCTAGTGGTTTGGCGTCTAGCGGGAATAAACCCGGGACAGATACGCAGTATTTT.

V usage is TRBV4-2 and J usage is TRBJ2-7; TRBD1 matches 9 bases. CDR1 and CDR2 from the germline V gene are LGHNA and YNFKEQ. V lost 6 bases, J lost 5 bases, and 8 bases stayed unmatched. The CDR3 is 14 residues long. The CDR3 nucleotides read TGTGCCAGCAGTCTCCGGGACAGGGTCGACGAGCAGTACTTC. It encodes CASSLRDRVDEQYF.

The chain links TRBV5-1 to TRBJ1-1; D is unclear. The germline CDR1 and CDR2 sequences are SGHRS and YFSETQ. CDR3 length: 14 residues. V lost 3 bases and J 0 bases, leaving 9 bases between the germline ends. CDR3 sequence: CASSSLGLNTEAFF. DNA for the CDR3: TGCGCCAGCAGCTCCCTGGGCTTGAACACTGAAGCTTTCTTT.

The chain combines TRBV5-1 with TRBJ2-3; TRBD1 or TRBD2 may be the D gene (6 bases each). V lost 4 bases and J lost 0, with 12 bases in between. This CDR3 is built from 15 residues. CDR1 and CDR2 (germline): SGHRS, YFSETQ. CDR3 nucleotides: TGCGCCAGCAGCATGGGGGGCGCTAGCACAGATACGCAGTATTTT. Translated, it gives CASSMGGASTDTQYF.

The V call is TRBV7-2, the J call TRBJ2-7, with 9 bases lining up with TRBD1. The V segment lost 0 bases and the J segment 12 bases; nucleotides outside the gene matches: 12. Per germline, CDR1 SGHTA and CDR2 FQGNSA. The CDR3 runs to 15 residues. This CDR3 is CASSLAPGQGVRLYF. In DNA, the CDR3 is TGTGCCAGCAGCTTAGCGCCGGGACAGGGTGTTCGGCTGTACTTC.

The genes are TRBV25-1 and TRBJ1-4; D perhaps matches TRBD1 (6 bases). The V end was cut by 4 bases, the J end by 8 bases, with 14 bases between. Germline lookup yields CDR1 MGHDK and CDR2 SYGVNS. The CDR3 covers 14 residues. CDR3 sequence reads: CASSASQGLEKLFF. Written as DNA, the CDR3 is TGTGCCAGCAGTGCATCACAGGGATTAGAAAAACTGTTTTTT.

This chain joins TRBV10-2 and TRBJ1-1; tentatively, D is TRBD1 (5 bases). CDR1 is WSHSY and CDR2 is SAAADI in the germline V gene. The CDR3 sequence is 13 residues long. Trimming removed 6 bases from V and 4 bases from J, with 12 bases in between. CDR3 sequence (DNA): TGCGCCAGCAGGAACGGGCAGGGCACTGAAGCTTTCTTT. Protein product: CASRNGQGTEAFF.

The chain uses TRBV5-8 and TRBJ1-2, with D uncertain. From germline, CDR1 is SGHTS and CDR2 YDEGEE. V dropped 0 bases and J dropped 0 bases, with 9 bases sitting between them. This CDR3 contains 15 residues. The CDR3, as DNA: TGTGCCAGCAGCTTGGAAACGGGTTCTAACTATGGCTACACCTTC. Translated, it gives CASSLETGSNYGYTF.

The CDR3 loop reads CAQTGHLTEAFF. CDR3 bases: TGTGCCCAGACGGGACATCTGACTGAAGCTTTCTTT. The chain links TRBV30 to TRBJ1-1, with D possibly being TRBD1 (6 bases). Trimming removed 8 bases at V and 5 bases at J, with 15 bases between. CDR3 length equals 12 residues. Germline lookup yields CDR1 GTSNPN and CDR2 SVGIG (reference sequence).

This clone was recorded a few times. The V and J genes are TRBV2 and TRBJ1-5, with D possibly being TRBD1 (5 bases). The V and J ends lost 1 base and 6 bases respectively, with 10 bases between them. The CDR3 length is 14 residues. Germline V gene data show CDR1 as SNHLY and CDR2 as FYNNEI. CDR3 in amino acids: CASSEDRTTQPQHF. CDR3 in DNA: TGTGCCAGCAGTGAAGATAGGACAACTCAGCCCCAGCATTTT.

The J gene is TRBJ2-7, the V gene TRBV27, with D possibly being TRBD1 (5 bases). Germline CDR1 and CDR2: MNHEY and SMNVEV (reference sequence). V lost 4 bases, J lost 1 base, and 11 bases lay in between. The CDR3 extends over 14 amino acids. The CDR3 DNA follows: TGTGCCAGCAGTTCTGTAAGGGGTTCCTACGAGCAGTACTTC. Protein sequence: CASSSVRGSYEQYF.

CDR3 coding DNA: TGTGCCAGCGGGAGGGACTGGATACAAGAGACCCAGTACTTC. Translating gives CASGRDWIQETQYF. The rearrangement uses TRBV6-1 and TRBJ2-5, with 7 bases that match TRBD2. The V gene end was trimmed by 8 bases and the J gene end by 2 bases; junction bases not matched to a gene: 8. There are 14 residues in the CDR3. Germline V gene lookup returns CDR1 MNHNS and CDR2 SASEGT.

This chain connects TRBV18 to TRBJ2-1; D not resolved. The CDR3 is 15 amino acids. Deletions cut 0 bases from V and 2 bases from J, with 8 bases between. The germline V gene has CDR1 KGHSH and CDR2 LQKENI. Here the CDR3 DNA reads TGTGCCAGCTCACCACCGGGCTTTACCTACAATGAGCAGTTCTTC. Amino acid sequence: CASSPPGFTYNEQFF. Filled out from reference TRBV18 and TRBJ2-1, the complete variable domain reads NAGVMQNPRHLVRRRGQEARLRCSPMKGHSHVYWYRQLPEEGLKFMVYLQKENIIDESGMPKERFSAEFPKEGPSILRIQQVVRGDSAAYFCASSPPGFTYNEQFFGPGTRLTVL.

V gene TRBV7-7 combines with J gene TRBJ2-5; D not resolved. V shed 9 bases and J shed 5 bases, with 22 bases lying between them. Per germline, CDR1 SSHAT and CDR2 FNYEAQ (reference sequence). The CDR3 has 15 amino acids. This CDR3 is CASKDGTGDTETQYF. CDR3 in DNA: TGTGCCAGTAAAGACGGTACGGGTGATACGGAGACCCAGTACTTC.

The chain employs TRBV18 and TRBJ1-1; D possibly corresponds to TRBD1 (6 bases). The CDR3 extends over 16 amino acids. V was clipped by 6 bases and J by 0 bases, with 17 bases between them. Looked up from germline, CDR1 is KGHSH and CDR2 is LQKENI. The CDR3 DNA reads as TGTGCCAGCTCCCCCAGGGGCAGTACTTTGAACACTGAAGCTTTCTTT. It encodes CASSPRGSTLNTEAFF. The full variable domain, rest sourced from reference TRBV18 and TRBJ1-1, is NAGVMQNPRHLVRRRGQEARLRCSPMKGHSHVYWYRQLPEEGLKFMVYLQKENIIDESGMPKERFSAEFPKEGPSILRIQQVVRGDSAAYFCASSPRGSTLNTEAFFGQGTRLTVV.

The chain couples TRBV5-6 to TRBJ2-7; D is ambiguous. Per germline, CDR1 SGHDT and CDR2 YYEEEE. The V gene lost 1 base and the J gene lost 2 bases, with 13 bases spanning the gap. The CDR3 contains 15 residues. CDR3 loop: CASSLYRPSTYEQYF. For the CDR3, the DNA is TGTGCCAGCAGCTTGTACAGACCTTCGACCTACGAGCAGTACTTC.

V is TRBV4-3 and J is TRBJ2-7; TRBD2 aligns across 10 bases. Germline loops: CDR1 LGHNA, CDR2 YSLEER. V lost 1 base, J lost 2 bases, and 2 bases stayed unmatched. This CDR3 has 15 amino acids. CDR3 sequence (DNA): TGCGCCAGCAGCCAAGGAAGCGGGGGGGCCTACGAGCAGTACTTC. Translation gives CASSQGSGGAYEQYF.

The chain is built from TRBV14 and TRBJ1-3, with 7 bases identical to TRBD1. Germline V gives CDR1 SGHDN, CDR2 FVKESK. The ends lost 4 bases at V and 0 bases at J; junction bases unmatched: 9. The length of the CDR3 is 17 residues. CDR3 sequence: CASSLPRQGVSGNTIYF. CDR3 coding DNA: TGTGCCAGCAGCCTCCCCCGACAGGGCGTCTCTGGAAACACCATATATTTT.

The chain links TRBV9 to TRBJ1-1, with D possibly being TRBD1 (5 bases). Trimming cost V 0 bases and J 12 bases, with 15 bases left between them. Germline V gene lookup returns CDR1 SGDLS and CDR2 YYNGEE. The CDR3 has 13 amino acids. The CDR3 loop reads CASSVVMGGRSFF. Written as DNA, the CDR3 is TGTGCCAGCAGCGTAGTAATGGGGGGGAGGTCTTTCTTT.